The entry below gives a single TCR beta chain sequence along with its context. The sample is drawn from a study of blood T cell repertoires in COVID-19. Produced via immunoSEQ multiplex PCR; TCRdb's table is partial and in-frame only. The table includes a few hundred thousand clones, approximately 86% detected once. This CDR3 has 14 residues. Germline trimming cut 2 bases from V and 5 bases from J; bases unmatched to any gene: 1. The germline V gene has CDR1 KGHDR and CDR2 SFDVKD. The TCR sequence derives from a woman aged 55-70 years who had recovered from COVID-19. Sequenced: PBMCs or T cells enriched from blood (not recorded which). This chain joins TRBV24-1 and TRBJ2-7; 11 positions match TRBD1. DNA for the CDR3: TGTGCCACCAGTGATTCGGGACAGGGGGACGAGCAGTACTTC. It codes for CATSDSGQGDEQYF.